These 10 T cell receptor beta chains originate from one sample sequenced in a study of cytomegalovirus exposure and HLA in healthy donors. With 60 Vbeta and 13 Jbeta primers, the PCR was carried out. The protocol was immunoSEQ multiplex PCR, while the TCRdb copy is restricted to in-frame clones and leaves out a portion. Altogether 100,000 to 120,000 clones are present, 78% being singletons, with the ten largest covering approximately 1.3%. The source material was PBMCs. The receptors here all came from a man aged 25-45 years in good health and CMV-seronegative.

The chain is built from TRBV9 and TRBJ2-1; no firm D call. There are 12 residues in the CDR3. Germline CDR1 is SGDLS and CDR2 is YYNGEE. The V and J ends lost 3 bases and 9 bases respectively, with 10 bases between them. In DNA, the CDR3 is TGTGCCAGCAGCGGAGAGCCGGGTGAGCAGTTCTTC. Its protein product is CASSGEPGEQFF.

This clone is a singleton in its sample. The chain is built from TRBV6-5 and TRBJ2-7; 7 bases fit TRBD2. CDR3 size: 15 residues. V trimming: 2 bases; J trimming: 0 bases; junction bases outside the gene matches: 4. From germline, CDR1 is MNHEY and CDR2 SVGAGI. CDR3 coding DNA: TGTGCCAGCAGTTACGGGCGGGGGAGCTCCTACGAGCAGTACTTC. Residues: CASSYGRGSSYEQYF.

This clone was seen just once. The chain has TRBV19 and TRBJ2-1; TRBD2 agrees at 7 bases. CDR1 and CDR2 (germline): LNHDA, SQIVND (reference sequence). This CDR3 is built from 14 residues. The V and J ends lost 7 bases and 6 bases, in that order; junction bases with no gene match: 9. CDR3: CASTTLAGVNEQFF. The CDR3 DNA reads TGTGCCAGTACCACCCTGGCGGGAGTCAATGAGCAGTTCTTC.

In its sample, this clone was seen a few times. The gene calls are TRBV10-3 and TRBJ2-1; weak D call: TRBD2 (6 bases). The CDR3 loop spans 13 amino acids. Germline assignment: CDR1 ENHRY and CDR2 SYGVKD. V shed 2 bases and J shed 11 bases, with 13 bases lying between them. In DNA, the CDR3 is TGTGCCATCAGTGAGGGACGGGACTCTCAGCAGTTCTTC. It codes for CAISEGRDSQQFF.

The chain carries TRBV5-1 and TRBJ1-2; TRBD1 might be the D (6 bases). The length of the CDR3 is 13 residues. Germline V gene lookup returns CDR1 SGHRS and CDR2 YFSETQ. V lost 0 bases and J 6 bases, leaving 9 bases between the germline ends. CDR3 in amino acids: CASSLGGLDGYTF. The CDR3 DNA reads as TGCGCCAGCAGCTTGGGGGGGCTGGATGGCTACACCTTC. The full variable domain, in which reference TRBV5-1 and TRBJ1-2 provide the parts outside the CDR3, is KAGVTQTPRYLIKTRGQQVTLSCSPISGHRSVSWYQQTPGQGLQFLFEYFSETQRNKGNFPGRFSGRQFSNSRSEMNVSTLELGDSALYLCASSLGGLDGYTFGSGTRLTVV.

This rearrangement joins TRBV4-3 to TRBJ1-2; unclear D gene. Germline CDR1 reads LGHNA; CDR2 reads YSLEER. This CDR3 has 14 amino acids. Trimming stripped 2 bases from V and 8 bases from J, with 15 bases between. As DNA, the CDR3 is TGCGCCAGCAGCCAATCCCTACGGGGATACGGCTACACCTTC. It is translated as CASSQSLRGYGYTF.

The V gene is TRBV2, the J gene TRBJ2-2, with a tentative D call TRBD1 (5 bases). V gave up 4 bases and J gave up 7 bases, with 16 bases separating them. This CDR3 has 15 residues. Germline V lookup: CDR1 SNHLY, CDR2 FYNNEI. The CDR3 DNA sequence: TGTGCCAGCAGTGCAGACAGCCCGCTGCTCGGGGAGCTGTTTTTT. Protein product: CASSADSPLLGELFF.

This clone was picked up a small number of times. CDR3 protein: CASSLDSGSYEQYF. The CDR3, as DNA: TGTGCCAGCAGCTTAGACTCAGGGTCCTACGAGCAGTACTTC. The rearrangement uses TRBV7-6 and TRBJ2-7, with D perhaps matching TRBD1 (5 bases). The CDR3 totals 14 residues. Germline V gene sequence: CDR1 SGHVS, CDR2 FNYEAQ. With 1 base removed from V and 1 base from J, the gap between germline ends came to 8 bases.

The CDR3: CASKRTSGDNYEQYF. CDR3 DNA: TGTGCCAGCAAGCGGACGAGCGGGGATAACTACGAGCAGTACTTC. The chain couples TRBV6-5 to TRBJ2-7, with 7 bases lining up with TRBD2. J lost 3 bases, V lost 7 bases, and 12 bases had no gene match. CDR3 length: 15 residues. Germline V CDR1 and CDR2: MNHEY, SVGAGI.

The J gene is TRBJ2-1, the V gene TRBV11-3; D not certain. The CDR3 covers 12 residues. Germline V gene sequence: CDR1 SGHNT, CDR2 YENEEA. Trimming pared 5 bases from V and 4 bases from J, leaving 6 bases between. The DNA for the CDR3 is TGTGCCAGCAGCCGCGCGTACAATGAGCAGTTCTTC. Its protein product is CASSRAYNEQFF.